The 17 T cell receptor beta chains below come from one sample, sequenced in a study of shared clonotypes between healthy human individuals. Only in-frame clones appear in the TCRdb table, and some are missing; sequencing was by immunoSEQ multiplex PCR. The sample has roughly 2.2 million clones; over 85% are singletons. The sample was naive CD4+ T cells from PBMCs. The subset is: CD45RA+ positively selected. These receptors came from a man between 18 and 29 years old in good health. Some clones in this sample may be carry-over from other donors' samples.

The chain employs TRBV27 and TRBJ1-1; D remains unclear. Deletions cut 7 bases from V and 4 bases from J, with 22 bases between. The CDR3 covers 16 residues. Germline CDR1 MNHEY, CDR2 SMNVEV (reference sequence). CDR3 sequence (DNA): TGTGCCAGCATCGCAAGTGGATTGAGGGATAGCACTGAAGCTTTCTTT. It is translated as CASIASGLRDSTEAFF.

The chain has TRBV5-1 and TRBJ2-7; D is tentatively TRBD1 or TRBD2 (5 bases each). This CDR3 is built from 14 residues. V gave up 7 bases and J gave up 6 bases, with 20 bases separating them. Germline V gene data show CDR1 as SGHRS and CDR2 as YFSETQ. Here the CDR3 DNA reads TGCGCCAGCGCCAAATCATTACGGGGCCGCGAGCAGTACTTC. It specifies CASAKSLRGREQYF.

The chain carries TRBV6-5 and TRBJ2-3; D unresolved. Germline V CDR1 and CDR2: MNHEY, SVGAGI. The CDR3 has 12 amino acids. With 7 bases removed from V and 1 base from J, the gap between germline ends came to 6 bases. The CDR3 is CASMERTDTQYF. The CDR3 DNA sequence: TGTGCCAGCATGGAGCGCACAGATACGCAGTATTTT.

The V gene is TRBV19, the J gene TRBJ1-2, with D unresolved. From germline, CDR1 is LNHDA and CDR2 SQIVND (reference sequence). The CDR3 totals 13 residues. The V and J ends lost 1 base and 4 bases respectively, with 7 bases between them. This CDR3 is CASSIGHSYGYTF. For the CDR3, the DNA is TGTGCCAGTAGTATAGGTCACTCCTATGGCTACACCTTC.

V gene TRBV4-2 combines with J gene TRBJ2-3; 9 bases match TRBD2. Germline CDR1 LGHNA, CDR2 YNFKEQ. The V segment lost 3 bases and the J segment 5 bases; nucleotides outside the gene matches: 3. The CDR3 extends over 14 amino acids. The CDR3 nucleotides are TGTGCCAGCAGCCATGGGCGGGAGGGAGATACGCAGTATTTT. Amino acids: CASSHGREGDTQYF.

This sequence joins TRBV5-1 and TRBJ2-2, with D perhaps matching TRBD1 (6 bases). The CDR3 loop spans 16 amino acids. Trimming shortened V by 4 bases and J by 3 bases, and 16 bases separated the two germline ends. Germline V gene lookup returns CDR1 SGHRS and CDR2 YFSETQ. The CDR3 nucleotides are TGCGCCAGCAGCGGCCAGGGGCGCGTAGACACCGGGGAGCTGTTTTTT. Amino acid sequence: CASSGQGRVDTGELFF.

The chain uses TRBV7-8 and TRBJ2-3, with 12 positions matching TRBD2. J gave up 5 bases and V 5 bases, and 8 bases lay outside the gene matches. The CDR3 is made up of 16 amino acids. Looked up from germline, CDR1 is SGHVS and CDR2 is FQNEAQ. CDR3 in DNA: TGTGCCAGCAGCCCGACTAGCGGGAGAGGAAAAGATACGCAGTATTTT. Residues: CASSPTSGRGKDTQYF.

This chain joins TRBV19 and TRBJ1-2, with D uncertain. V shed 3 bases and J shed 3 bases, with 2 bases lying between them. CDR1 and CDR2 from the germline V gene are LNHDA and SQIVND (reference sequence). The CDR3 consists of 11 residues. The chain's CDR3 is CASSIDYGYTF. The CDR3 DNA reads TGTGCCAGTAGTATCGACTATGGCTACACCTTC.

The CDR3 here is CATSSQGSTEAFF. The CDR3 nucleotides read TGTGCCACCAGCAGCCAGGGGAGTACTGAAGCTTTCTTT. The genes are TRBV15 and TRBJ1-1; D might be TRBD1 (6 bases). Deletions cut 3 bases from V and 5 bases from J, with 10 bases between. Germline loops: CDR1 LNHNV, CDR2 YYDKDF (reference sequence). The CDR3 sequence is 13 residues long.

The J gene is TRBJ1-1, the V gene TRBV29-1, with D uncertain. Germline V gives CDR1 SQVTM, CDR2 ANQGSEA. The CDR3 spans 8 residues. Deletions cut 7 bases from V and 7 bases from J, with 4 bases between. CDR3 in DNA: TGCAGCGCCGATGAAGCTTTCTTT. Its translation is CSADEAFF.

The chain uses TRBV6-5 and TRBJ1-4, with a weak D call TRBD1 (5 bases). The CDR3 has 15 amino acids. CDR1 and CDR2 from the germline V gene are MNHEY and SVGAGI. Trimming took off 5 bases at V and 4 bases at J, with 14 bases between the two ends. The CDR3 nucleotides are TGTGCCAGCAGTAACCCGGCCCAGGGTAATGAAAAACTGTTTTTT. Amino acids: CASSNPAQGNEKLFF.

In nucleotides, the CDR3 is TGTGCCAGCAGCCTTGGGACTGGAAACCAAGAGACCCAGTACTTC. Translating it yields CASSLGTGNQETQYF. This chain joins TRBV7-9 and TRBJ2-5; weak D call: TRBD2 (6 bases). This CDR3 is built from 15 residues. V was pared by 5 bases and J by 0 bases, with 13 bases between. The germline gives CDR1 SEHNR, CDR2 FQNEAQ (reference sequence).

Remarks on this clone: The sample carries other DNA sequences with the same CDR3. The genes are TRBV28 and TRBJ1-4; possibly TRBD1 for D (5 bases). Germline CDR1 is MDHEN and CDR2 is SYDVKM. Deletions cut 2 bases from V and 5 bases from J, with 9 bases between. The length of the CDR3 is 14 residues. The CDR3 nucleotides read TGTGCCAGCAGTTTAGGCGGGGGAAATGAAAAACTGTTTTTT. It codes for CASSLGGGNEKLFF.

V and J are TRBV7-9 and TRBJ1-4; a possible D gene is TRBD1 (5 bases). The CDR3 contains 14 residues. V lost 1 base and J lost 8, with 11 bases in between. Germline CDR1 and CDR2: SEHNR and FQNEAQ (reference sequence). The CDR3 nucleotides read TGTGCCAGCAGCTTAGACCGGACAATCGAAAAACTGTTTTTT. Its translation: CASSLDRTIEKLFF.

This clone was detected only a few times. The chain joins TRBV30 to TRBJ1-4; TRBD1 agrees at 7 bases. From germline, CDR1 is GTSNPN and CDR2 SVGIG (reference sequence). After removal of 3 bases from V and 5 bases from J, the junction contained 6 bases not matched to a gene. CDR3 length: 14 amino acids. The CDR3 DNA sequence: TGTGCCTGGAGGTCGGGGACAGTCAATGAAAAACTGTTTTTT. The encoded protein is CAWRSGTVNEKLFF.

On this clone: Other DNA sequences in the sample encode the same CDR3. The V call is TRBV20-1, the J call TRBJ2-7, with D hard to call. The germline CDR1 and CDR2 sequences are DFQATT and SNEGSKA (reference sequence). Trimming cost V 4 bases and J 4 bases, with 8 bases left between them. The CDR3 extends over 11 amino acids. This chain's CDR3 is CSATTGYEQYF. DNA for the CDR3: TGCAGTGCTACAACGGGTTACGAGCAGTACTTC.

This rearrangement joins TRBV5-1 to TRBJ1-1; 9 bases map to TRBD1. V lost 5 bases to trimming and J lost 5 bases; unmatched junction nucleotides: 4. Germline V gives CDR1 SGHRS, CDR2 YFSETQ. This CDR3 region has 13 residues. As DNA, the CDR3 is TGCGCCAGCAGACGCGGACAGGGGACTGAAGCTTTCTTT. Its protein is CASRRGQGTEAFF.